These 10 T cell receptor beta chains were all obtained from the same sample, sequenced in a study of beta chain features in type 1 diabetes. Overall study findings and caveats: Within each of all four CD4+ subsets, Type 1 diabetes patients had TCRB CDR3s that were moderately but significantly shorter.

Expressed TCRB transcripts were sequenced because the entire RNA isolate underwent reverse transcription. Profiling relied on immunoSEQ multiplex PCR, and the TCRdb table lists in-frame clones only, not all of them. In the table there are more than 550,000 clones, 11% to 15% of which are singletons. No cognate antigen is known for these TCRs. Sequenced: naive CD4+ T cells from blood. All receptors derive from a man younger than 35 with type 1 diabetes.

J is TRBJ2-7 and V is TRBV6-1, with 7 bases fitting TRBD1. V was pared by 8 bases and J by 2 bases, with 12 bases of the junction left unmatched. The CDR3 runs 15 residues. The germline V gene encodes CDR1 MNHNS and CDR2 SASEGT. The CDR3 nucleotides read TGTGCCAGCCGCGTAGGGGACAGCCTGGCCTACGAGCAGTACTTC. Its translation is CASRVGDSLAYEQYF.

The chain's CDR3 is CASSALQGGSDSPLHF. The CDR3 DNA reads TGTGCCAGCAGTGCCCTACAGGGCGGGTCGGATTCACCCCTCCACTTT. This sequence joins TRBV2 and TRBJ1-6; D is possibly TRBD1 (6 bases). There are 16 residues in the CDR3. The germline CDR1 and CDR2 sequences are SNHLY and FYNNEI. V was trimmed by 4 bases and J by 8 bases, leaving 18 bases between them.

This clone was seen only a few times. A junction boundary mismatches the germline segment, possibly from a read error. The rearrangement joins TRBV7-7 to TRBJ2-3, with D tentatively TRBD2 (6 bases). The CDR3 runs to 15 residues. CDR1 and CDR2 from the germline V gene are SSHAT and FNYEAQ (reference sequence). The DNA for the CDR3 is TGTGCTAGCAGCCTCGTCGGGGGTAACACAGATACGCAGTATTTT. Translated: CASSLVGGNTDTQYF. The full variable domain, its missing parts supplied by reference TRBV7-7 and TRBJ2-3, is GAGVSQSPRYKVTKRGQDVTLRCDPISSHATLYWYQQALGQGPEFLTYFNYEAQPDKSGLPSDRFSAERPEGSISTLTIQRTEQRDSAMYRCASSLVGGNTDTQYFGPGTRLTVL.

The chain links TRBV9 to TRBJ2-7; perhaps TRBD1 as D (6 bases). Germline CDR1 and CDR2: SGDLS and YYNGEE. The ends were cut back, 4 bases at V and 0 bases at J, with 14 bases in the middle. The CDR3 sequence is 15 residues long. CDR3 loop: CASSSTGQTSYEQYF. The CDR3 DNA follows: TGTGCCAGCAGCAGTACTGGACAGACCTCCTACGAGCAGTACTTC.

This chain links TRBV5-1 with TRBJ2-3, with 13 bases identical to TRBD2. Germline assignment: CDR1 SGHRS and CDR2 YFSETQ. The CDR3 is 17 residues long. V shed 1 base, J shed 8 bases, and the junction held 10 bases outside the gene matches. This CDR3 reads CASSLRLAGGKTLTQYF. CDR3 sequence (DNA): TGCGCCAGCAGCTTGCGACTAGCGGGAGGCAAAACCCTTACGCAGTATTTT.

This clone was seen a handful of times. The chain combines TRBV30 with TRBJ1-1; D might be TRBD1 (5 bases). Germline CDR1 GTSNPN, CDR2 SVGIG (reference sequence). This CDR3 comprises 13 residues. The V and J ends lost 4 bases and 5 bases respectively, with 14 bases between them. In DNA, the CDR3 is TGTGCCTGGACCCTGGTCCAGGGTACTGAAGCTTTCTTT. This gives the protein CAWTLVQGTEAFF.

The genes are TRBV27 and TRBJ1-6, with TRBD1 matching over 7 bases. This CDR3 spans 16 amino acids. Germline lookup yields CDR1 MNHEY and CDR2 SMNVEV (reference sequence). The J segment lost 5 bases and the V segment lost 2 bases, leaving 6 bases of the junction unmatched. CDR3 DNA sequence: TGTGCCAGCAGTTTAGCCCCACAGGGGAATAATTCACCCCTCCACTTT. This sequence encodes CASSLAPQGNNSPLHF.

The table lists this clone with a few counts. The V gene is TRBV2, the J gene TRBJ1-6; 8 bases map to TRBD1. V lost 6 bases, J lost 7 bases, and 8 bases stayed unmatched. Germline CDR1 and CDR2: SNHLY and FYNNEI. The CDR3 is made up of 15 amino acids. The CDR3 protein is CASRSGQGVNSPLHF. The CDR3, as DNA: TGTGCCAGCAGATCCGGACAGGGCGTAAATTCACCCCTCCACTTT.

This clone was observed a few times. V is TRBV19 and J is TRBJ2-7, with D perhaps matching TRBD2 (5 bases). CDR1 and CDR2 from the germline V gene are LNHDA and SQIVND (reference sequence). V gave up 4 bases and J gave up 2 bases, with 12 bases separating them. The CDR3 has 14 residues. CDR3 sequence: CASSKRQRTYEQYF. The CDR3 coding sequence is TGTGCCAGTAGTAAACGGCAGCGGACCTACGAGCAGTACTTC.

The chain is built from TRBV4-1 and TRBJ1-3; D is perhaps TRBD1 (5 bases). This CDR3 is 17 amino acids long. V dropped 4 bases and J dropped 0 bases, with 16 bases sitting between them. Germline V gene sequence: CDR1 MGHRA, CDR2 YSYEKL. CDR3 amino acids: CASSLRDVGFSGNTIYF. CDR3 nucleotide sequence: TGCGCCAGCAGCCTCAGGGACGTAGGATTCTCTGGAAACACCATATATTTT.